This is a list of T cell receptor beta chains from one sample in a study of T cells in Graves' hyperthyroidism and ophthalmopathy. TCRdb analysed the multiplex PCR reads with MiXCR anew, one entry per CDR3 protein. The sample consists of 550,000 to 850,000 distinct CDR3 sequences, 18% of them appearing once. The sequencing input was blood. These receptor sequences come from a woman aged 45-59 years with Graves' hyperthyroidism that later progressed to Graves' ophthalmopathy. Each CDR3 is given with its conserved first and last residue. The order of the fields is D gene, clone size, J gene, V gene, CDR3 DNA, CDR3 protein. A D gene is named only where the DNA matches it firmly. Clone size, where shown, is once, few, many, or a class for clones that have expanded.

NA,few,TRBJ1-1,TRBV6-1,TGTGCCAGCAGTCGAATGGGTTTTGAAGCTTTCTTT,CASSRMGFEAFF
TRBD1,NA,TRBJ1-1,TRBV13,TGTGCCAGCAGCTTTTGGACAGGCCCTGAAGCTTTCTTT,CASSFWTGPEAFF
NA,few,TRBJ1-1,TRBV4-1,TGCGCCAGCAGCCATACCACGGCCAAGAACACTGAAGCTTTCTTT,CASSHTTAKNTEAFF
TRBD2,NA,TRBJ2-7,TRBV4-1,TGCGCCAGCAGTCTAATTTTCCGGGACTACTACTACGAGCAGTACTTC,CASSLIFRDYYYEQYF
TRBD2,many,TRBJ2-1,TRBV20-1,TGCAGTGCTGGAGAATCTAGCGGAAGCTACAATGAGCAGTTCTTC,CSAGESSGSYNEQFF
NA,few,TRBJ2-2,TRBV10-2,TGCGCCACCTTAGCAGGGGCCATCGGGGAGCTGTTTTTT,CATLAGAIGELFF
NA,few,TRBJ2-2,TRBV3-1,TGTGCCAGCAACCCGGATCGGGGGTCTAAAGCCGGGGAGCTGTTTTTT,CASNPDRGSKAGELFF
NA,NA,TRBJ2-5,TRBV11-2,TGTGCCAGCAGCCCACTCATGTACCAAGAGACCCAGTACTTC,CASSPLMYQETQYF
NA,NA,TRBJ2-7,TRBV5-1,TGCGCCAGCAGCGGGTGGGGCAACTCCTACGAGCAGTACTTC,CASSGWGNSYEQYF
NA,NA,TRBJ2-7,TRBV7-9,TGTGCCAGCAGCTTAGACGCACTGAGCTCCTACGAGCAGTACTTC,CASSLDALSSYEQYF
TRBD2,once,TRBJ2-7,TRBV4-2,TGTGCCAGCAGCCCTCGCCGGGAGGGCGAGCAGTACTTC,CASSPRREGEQYF
NA,NA,TRBJ1-2,TRBV5-1,TGCGCCAGCAGCCCCGGGGGGGATGGTAACTATGGCTACACCTTC,CASSPGGDGNYGYTF
TRBD2,few,TRBJ2-3,TRBV4-2,TGTGCCAGCAGCCAGGCGGGGGGCGATTTCACAGATACGCAGTATTTT,CASSQAGGDFTDTQYF
NA,many,TRBJ1-1,TRBV5-1,TGCGCCAGCATGTTGGATGAGGGTAGGCGCACTGAAGCTTTCTTT,CASMLDEGRRTEAFF
NA,NA,TRBJ2-6,TRBV24-1,TGTGCCACCAGTGTTGGTCCCCTCTTCTCTGGGGCCAACGTCCTGACTTTC,CATSVGPLFSGANVLTF
NA,many,TRBJ1-1,TRBV12-3/TRBV12-4,TGTGCCAGCAGCCCCTCCCCAGGGCGGGGGTTGAACACTGAAGCTTTCTTT,CASSPSPGRGLNTEAFF
NA,once,TRBJ2-5,TRBV30,TGTGCCTGGAGTGTGGGGAGCGAGGAGACCCAGTACTTC,CAWSVGSEETQYF
TRBD1,many,TRBJ1-4,TRBV5-1,TGCGCCAGCAGCTTGGGGCCAGGGGGTAATGAAAAACTGTTTTTT,CASSLGPGGNEKLFF
NA,many,TRBJ1-1,TRBV12-5,TGTGCTAGTGGTTTGACCCGGGGTGAAGCTTTCTTT,CASGLTRGEAFF
NA,NA,TRBJ1-3,TRBV7-9,TGTGCCAGCAGCCTACTAGGGGGTTCGTCCACCATATATTTT,CASSLLGGSSTIYF
TRBD1,NA,TRBJ2-2,TRBV12-5,TGTGCTAGTGGCCCCGGGACAGACCAAAAGAAAGAGAACACCGGGGAGCTGTTTTTT,CASGPGTDQKKENTGELFF
TRBD1,many,TRBJ1-2,TRBV30,TGTGCCTGGAACAGGGGAAGCAAGGCTAACTATGGCTACACCTTC,CAWNRGSKANYGYTF
NA,few,TRBJ2-1,TRBV5-1,TGCGCCAGCAGCTTGCCCAGTAGAGATGAGCAGTTCTTC,CASSLPSRDEQFF
NA,NA,TRBJ2-7,TRBV12-3/TRBV12-4,TGTGCCAGCACTTTCGGAAAGGGGGTGAGCGACGAGCAGTACTTC,CASTFGKGVSDEQYF
NA,many,TRBJ1-2,TRBV15,TGTGCCACCAGCAGGGAGCCGGGGAGTAGGGATGGCTACACCTTC,CATSREPGSRDGYTF